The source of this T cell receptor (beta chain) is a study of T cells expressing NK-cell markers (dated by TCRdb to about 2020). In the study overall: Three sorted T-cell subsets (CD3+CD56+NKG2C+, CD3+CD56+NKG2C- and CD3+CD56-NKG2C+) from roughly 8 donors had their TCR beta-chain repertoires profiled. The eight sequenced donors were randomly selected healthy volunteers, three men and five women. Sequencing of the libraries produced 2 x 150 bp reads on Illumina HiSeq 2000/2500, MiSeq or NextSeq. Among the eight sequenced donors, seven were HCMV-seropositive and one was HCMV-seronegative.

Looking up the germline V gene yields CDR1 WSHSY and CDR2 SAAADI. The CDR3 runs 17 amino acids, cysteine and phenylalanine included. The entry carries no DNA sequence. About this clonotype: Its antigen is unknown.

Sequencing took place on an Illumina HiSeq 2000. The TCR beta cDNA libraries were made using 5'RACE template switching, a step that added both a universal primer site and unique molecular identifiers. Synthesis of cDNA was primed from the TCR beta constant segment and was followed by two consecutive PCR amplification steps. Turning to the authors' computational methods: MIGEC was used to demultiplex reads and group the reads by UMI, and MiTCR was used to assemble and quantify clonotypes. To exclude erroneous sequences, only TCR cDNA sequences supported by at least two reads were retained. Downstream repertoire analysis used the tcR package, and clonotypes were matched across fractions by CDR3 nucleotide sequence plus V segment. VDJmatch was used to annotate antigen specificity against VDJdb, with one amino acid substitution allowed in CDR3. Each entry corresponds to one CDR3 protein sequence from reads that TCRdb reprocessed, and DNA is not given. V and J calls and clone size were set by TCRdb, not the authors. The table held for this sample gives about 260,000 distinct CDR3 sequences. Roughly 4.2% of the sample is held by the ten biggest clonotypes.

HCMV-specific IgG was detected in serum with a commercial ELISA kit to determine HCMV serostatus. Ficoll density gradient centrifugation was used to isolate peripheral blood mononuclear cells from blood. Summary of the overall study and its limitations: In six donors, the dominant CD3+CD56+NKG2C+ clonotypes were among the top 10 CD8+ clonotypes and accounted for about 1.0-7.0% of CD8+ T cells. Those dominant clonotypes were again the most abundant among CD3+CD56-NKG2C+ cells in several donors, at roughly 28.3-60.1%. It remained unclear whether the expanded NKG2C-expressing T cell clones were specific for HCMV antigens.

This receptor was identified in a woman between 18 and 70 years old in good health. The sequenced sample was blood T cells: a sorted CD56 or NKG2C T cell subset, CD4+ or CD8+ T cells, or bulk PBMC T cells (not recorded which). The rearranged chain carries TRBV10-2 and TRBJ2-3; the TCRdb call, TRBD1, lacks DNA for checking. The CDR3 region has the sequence CASSDSLRGISTDTQYF.